The 29 T cell receptor beta chains given below trace back to one sample, sequenced in a study of identical twins. TCRdb redid the calling of the 5' RACE reads with MiXCR, one entry per CDR3 protein. The profile shows some 760,000 distinct CDR3 sequences, about 20% of them singletons. The same specimen was also included in a second study, on T cells expressing NK-cell markers.

Sequencing was carried out using PBMCs. The receptors here all came from a woman in her late teens or twenties in good health.

V and J are TRBV11-3 and TRBJ2-7; D is perhaps TRBD1 (5 bases). V lost 5 bases, J lost 5 bases, and 19 bases lay in between. The CDR3 has 15 residues. In germline, CDR1 is SGHNT, CDR2 YENEEA. In DNA form, the CDR3 reads TGTGCCAGCAGCCCAAGGGGTGGGGATAGGGACGAGCAGTACTTC. Amino acids: CASSPRGGDRDEQYF.

This clonotype was counted between two and nine times. V and J are TRBV20-1 and TRBJ2-7, with D unresolved. Germline V lookup: CDR1 DFQATT, CDR2 SNEGSKA (reference sequence). V shed 0 bases and J shed 0 bases, with 12 bases lying between them. The CDR3 is made up of 15 amino acids. The CDR3 bases are TGCAGTGCTAGAGATTCCGCGGTAAGCTCCTACGAGCAGTACTTC. Translated: CSARDSAVSSYEQYF.

This chain joins TRBV30 and TRBJ2-3; no clear D. The CDR3 sequence is 12 residues long. Germline V gene data show CDR1 as GTSNPN and CDR2 as SVGIG (reference sequence). V was cut by 4 bases and J by 7 bases, with 12 bases left in between. The CDR3 sequence is CAWTTGPHTQYF. DNA of the CDR3: TGTGCCTGGACGACCGGGCCCCATACGCAGTATTTT.

This clonotype was counted between two and nine times. The genes are TRBV6-1 and TRBJ2-5; D might be TRBD1 (5 bases). Trimming removed 6 bases at V and 4 bases at J, with 15 bases between. The CDR3 loop spans 14 amino acids. From germline, CDR1 is MNHNS and CDR2 SASEGT. The CDR3 loop reads CASSNQGWGETQYF. The CDR3 nucleotides read TGTGCCAGCAGCAACCAGGGATGGGGAGAGACCCAGTACTTC.

The chain uses TRBV5-1 and TRBJ2-7, with 8 bases matching TRBD2. V lost 1 base to trimming and J lost 6 bases; unmatched junction nucleotides: 9. The CDR3 length is 15 residues. Germline V gene lookup returns CDR1 SGHRS and CDR2 YFSETQ. The CDR3 sequence is CASSLSDGTRSEQYF. As DNA, the CDR3 is TGCGCCAGCAGCTTGTCAGACGGGACTAGGAGCGAGCAGTACTTC.

The rearrangement links TRBV29-1 to TRBJ2-1; D is unclear. V was pared by 6 bases and J by 7 bases, with 19 bases between. The V gene's germline CDR1 is SQVTM and CDR2 ANQGSEA. The CDR3 loop spans 14 amino acids. CDR3 region: CSVESRMKGNEQFF. CDR3 nucleotides: TGCAGCGTAGAAAGTCGGATGAAAGGGAATGAGCAGTTCTTC.

This clonotype appeared a few times. The CDR3 nucleotides are TGCAGTGCCTGGCAGGGTAGCGGGGATACTGCGAACACCGGGGAGCTGTTTTTT. This codes for CSAWQGSGDTANTGELFF. V and J are TRBV20-1 and TRBJ2-2, with TRBD2 matching 8 bases. The V gene's germline CDR1 is DFQATT and CDR2 SNEGSKA (reference sequence). With V trimmed by 6 bases and J by 0 bases, 15 bases remained unmatched. The CDR3 runs 18 residues.

The chain has TRBV30 and TRBJ2-1; 13 bases map to TRBD2. Germline V gene data show CDR1 as GTSNPN and CDR2 as SVGIG (reference sequence). Losses at the gene ends were 3 bases for V and 3 bases for J; bases not matched to a gene: 5. The CDR3 sequence is 16 residues long. This chain's CDR3 is CAWRGRTSGSYNEQFF. The CDR3 DNA is TGTGCCTGGAGGGGCAGGACTAGCGGGAGCTACAATGAGCAGTTCTTC.

This clonotype was counted a few times. The chain employs TRBV7-8 and TRBJ2-3; D unclear. Trimming pared 5 bases from V and 1 base from J, leaving 7 bases between. The germline V gene has CDR1 SGHVS and CDR2 FQNEAQ. The CDR3 totals 13 residues. This CDR3 is CASSPMRTDTQYF. The CDR3 DNA reads TGTGCCAGCAGCCCGATGCGCACAGATACGCAGTATTTT.

There are a few counts of this clonotype. The chain employs TRBV10-3 and TRBJ2-3; no definite D call. The V gene's germline CDR1 is ENHRY and CDR2 SYGVKD. The CDR3 loop spans 14 amino acids. V was pared by 3 bases and J by 3 bases, with 10 bases between. CDR3 coding DNA: TGTGCCATCAGTGAATCCAAAAATACAGATACGCAGTATTTT. Its translation is CAISESKNTDTQYF.

This chain joins TRBV18 and TRBJ2-1; D is unresolved. CDR1 is KGHSH and CDR2 is LQKENI in the germline V gene. Trimming removed 10 bases at V and 3 bases at J, with 13 bases between. The CDR3 totals 13 residues. The DNA for the CDR3 is TGTGCCACCTTAGGTATAAACTACAATGAGCAGTTCTTC. Translation: CATLGINYNEQFF. Combining the CDR3 with reference TRBV18 and TRBJ2-1 gives the whole variable domain NAGVMQNPRHLVRRRGQEARLRCSPMKGHSHVYWYRQLPEEGLKFMVYLQKENIIDESGMPKERFSAEFPKEGPSILRIQQVVRGDSAAYFCATLGINYNEQFFGPGTRLTVL.

This clonotype was counted ten times or more. This chain connects TRBV6-1 to TRBJ1-1; 9 bases map to TRBD1. The V and J ends lost 6 bases and 4 bases, in that order; junction bases with no gene match: 6. The germline CDR1 and CDR2 sequences are MNHNS and SASEGT. The CDR3 has 14 amino acids. CDR3 region: CASSLGQGSTEAFF. CDR3 bases: TGTGCCAGCAGCTTGGGACAGGGAAGCACTGAAGCTTTCTTT.

This clonotype was counted only a few times. This rearrangement joins TRBV10-3 to TRBJ2-3; D remains unclear. CDR3 length: 15 amino acids. Trimming pared 4 bases from V and 3 bases from J, leaving 14 bases between. The V gene's germline CDR1 is ENHRY and CDR2 SYGVKD. This chain's CDR3 is CAISGQMRETDTQYF. The CDR3, as DNA: TGTGCCATCAGTGGGCAAATGAGAGAAACAGATACGCAGTATTTT.

The gene calls are TRBV5-1 and TRBJ2-1; D is unclear. Germline V gives CDR1 SGHRS, CDR2 YFSETQ. The germline V and J ends were trimmed by 2 bases and 0 bases, with 9 bases remaining between them. This CDR3 contains 15 residues. CDR3 sequence (DNA): TGCGCCAGCAGCTTACTACAGAGCTCCTACAATGAGCAGTTCTTC. It specifies CASSLLQSSYNEQFF.

This chain connects TRBV7-9 to TRBJ1-6; D not resolved. V was pared by 1 base and J by 7 bases, with 8 bases between. The germline V gene encodes CDR1 SEHNR and CDR2 FQNEAQ (reference sequence). CDR3 length equals 14 residues. The chain's CDR3 is CASSLENGNSPLHF. The CDR3 DNA sequence: TGTGCCAGCAGCTTAGAGAACGGGAATTCACCCCTCCACTTT.

V is TRBV5-1 and J is TRBJ2-2, with TRBD1 identical over 7 bases. Germline V lookup: CDR1 SGHRS, CDR2 YFSETQ. V lost 3 bases to trimming and J lost 5 bases; unmatched junction nucleotides: 4. The CDR3 loop spans 14 amino acids. The CDR3 loop reads CASSSPQGTGELFF. The CDR3, as DNA: TGCGCCAGCAGCTCACCACAGGGGACCGGGGAGCTGTTTTTT.

The rearrangement uses TRBV20-1 and TRBJ1-1; D possibly corresponds to TRBD1 (5 bases). The CDR3 covers 15 residues. Trimming took 1 base from V and 4 from J, leaving 16 bases between them. The germline V gene has CDR1 DFQATT and CDR2 SNEGSKA (reference sequence). The CDR3: CSARAPGQVVTEAFF. As DNA, the CDR3 is TGCAGTGCTAGAGCCCCGGGGCAGGTAGTCACTGAAGCTTTCTTT.

The J gene is TRBJ2-4, the V gene TRBV20-1; D is unclear. With 0 bases removed from V and 0 bases from J, the gap between germline ends came to 12 bases. The CDR3 spans 16 residues. The germline gives CDR1 DFQATT, CDR2 SNEGSKA (reference sequence). CDR3 region: CSARDRTRLAKNIQYF. CDR3 in DNA: TGCAGTGCTAGAGATCGGACCAGACTAGCCAAAAACATTCAGTACTTC.

There are a few counts of this clonotype. The rearrangement joins TRBV10-3 to TRBJ2-7; D is perhaps TRBD1 (7 bases). Trimming took off 10 bases at V and 1 base at J, with 17 bases between the two ends. Germline values: CDR1 ENHRY, CDR2 SYGVKD. The CDR3 extends over 14 amino acids. The CDR3 nucleotides are TGTGCCACGGGGGACAGCCTGAGTTCCTACGAGCAGTACTTC. It specifies CATGDSLSSYEQYF.

This clonotype was found a few times. The chain employs TRBV12-3 or TRBV12-4 and TRBJ2-7; possible D gene TRBD1, 6 bases. The CDR3 runs 15 residues. The germline V and J ends were trimmed by 5 bases and 5 bases, with 19 bases remaining between them. This CDR3 reads CASSPEQGNRNEQYF. CDR3 DNA: TGTGCCAGCAGTCCAGAACAGGGTAACAGGAACGAGCAGTACTTC.

The chain links TRBV7-9 to TRBJ2-1; D unresolved. V dropped 5 bases and J dropped 5 bases, with 7 bases sitting between them. Germline CDR1 is SEHNR and CDR2 is FQNEAQ (reference sequence). This CDR3 is 12 amino acids long. Written as DNA, the CDR3 is TGTGCCAGCAGCCGACACCACAATGAGCAGTTCTTC. Translated, it gives CASSRHHNEQFF.

This rearrangement joins TRBV20-1 to TRBJ1-4; D call uncertain. Germline V gene sequence: CDR1 DFQATT, CDR2 SNEGSKA (reference sequence). Trimming left V 6 bases short and J 2 bases short, with 13 bases between. CDR3 length: 14 amino acids. The CDR3 is CSATTGPTNEKLFF. The CDR3 nucleotides are TGCAGTGCCACCACCGGGCCCACTAATGAAAAACTGTTTTTT.

The chain combines TRBV14 with TRBJ2-1; maybe TRBD2 (5 bases). V shed 4 bases and J shed 7 bases, with 11 bases lying between them. Germline V CDR1 and CDR2: SGHDN, FVKESK. The CDR3 covers 13 residues. The DNA for the CDR3 is TGTGCCAGCAGCCTAAAATCGGGAAATGAGCAGTTCTTC. Protein: CASSLKSGNEQFF.

This clonotype was picked up a small number of times. The chain combines TRBV5-1 with TRBJ2-7, with D unresolved. The length of the CDR3 is 14 residues. V shed 2 bases and J shed 3 bases, with 12 bases lying between them. Germline values: CDR1 SGHRS, CDR2 YFSETQ. CDR3 DNA sequence: TGCGCCAGCAGCTTTGACTGGCGTAGCTACGAGCAGTACTTC. This translates into CASSFDWRSYEQYF.

This clonotype was counted at least ten times. The CDR3 sequence: CASSLMAEYGYTF. The CDR3 coding sequence is TGTGCCAGCAGTCTTATGGCGGAGTATGGCTACACCTTC. The chain combines TRBV12-3 or TRBV12-4 with TRBJ1-2, with D unclear. Between the trimmed V and J ends, which lost 5 bases and 5 bases, there was a span of 12 bases. This CDR3 has 13 residues.

This clonotype occurred a few times. The J gene is TRBJ2-1, the V gene TRBV12-3 or TRBV12-4; 7 nucleotides align to TRBD2. V trimming: 5 bases; J trimming: 7 bases; junction bases outside the gene matches: 14. The CDR3 is 16 amino acids. CDR3 residues: CASSPHGSGALNEQFF. CDR3 sequence (DNA): TGTGCCAGCAGTCCCCATGGGAGCGGGGCGTTAAATGAGCAGTTCTTC.

This clonotype came up a few times. The rearrangement uses TRBV14 and TRBJ1-6; weak D call: TRBD1 (6 bases). This CDR3 spans 15 amino acids. Germline lookup yields CDR1 SGHDN and CDR2 FVKESK. Trimming left V 1 base short and J 10 bases short, with 14 bases between. The CDR3 protein is CASSQAGGALSPLHF. Written as DNA, the CDR3 is TGTGCCAGCAGCCAAGCCGGGGGGGCGCTATCACCCCTCCACTTT. The complete variable domain, with remaining parts taken from reference TRBV14 and TRBJ1-6, reads EAGVTQFPSHSVIEKGQTVTLRCDPISGHDNLYWYRRVMGKEIKFLLHFVKESKQDESGMPNNRFLAERTGGTYSTLKVQPAELEDSGVYFCASSQAGGALSPLHFGNGTRLTVT.

The chain links TRBV7-8 to TRBJ2-2; maybe TRBD2 (7 bases). This CDR3 is built from 19 residues. CDR1 is SGHVS and CDR2 is FQNEAQ in the germline V gene. V lost 2 bases, J lost 2 bases, and 21 bases lay in between. CDR3 sequence reads: CASSLRTRGRSTNTGELFF. The CDR3 nucleotides are TGTGCCAGCAGCTTAAGGACGCGGGGGCGGTCCACTAACACCGGGGAGCTGTTTTTT.

In this sample, this clonotype turned up a few times. V usage is TRBV21-1 and J usage is TRBJ2-1; the table's D call, TRBD2, was not checked against the DNA. TRBV21-1 is designated a pseudogene. This CDR3 is built from 15 residues. CDR3 in amino acids: CASTLAGDTYNEQFF. The CDR3, as DNA: TGTGCCAGCACCCTAGCGGGGGATACCTACAATGAGCAGTTCTTC.